The 22 T cell receptor beta chains reported below all come from one sample, sequenced in a study of OX40 agonist ivuxolimab in advanced cancers. Assay: immunoSEQ multiplex PCR; the TCRdb copy retains only in-frame clones and omits some. The table has roughly 60,000 clones, more than 85% seen once. This specimen was CD4+ or CD8+ T cells sorted from blood, taken in a trial of the OX40 agonist ivuxolimab. These receptors were obtained from an adult with an advanced solid tumor such as melanoma, head and neck, liver or kidney cancer.

This clone was detected only a few times. This sequence joins TRBV7-6 and TRBJ2-5; possible D gene TRBD2, 5 bases. Germline V gene sequence: CDR1 SGHVS, CDR2 FNYEAQ. V was trimmed by 5 bases and J by 3 bases, leaving 13 bases between them. This CDR3 contains 14 residues. CDR3 sequence reads: CASSPRTGKETQYF. The CDR3 DNA follows: TGTGCCAGCAGCCCCCGGACTGGAAAAGAGACCCAGTACTTC.

This chain uses TRBV19 with TRBJ2-7, with D possibly TRBD2 on 7 matching bases. The length of the CDR3 is 14 residues. CDR1 is LNHDA, CDR2 SQIVND, per germline (reference sequence). Trimming left V 3 bases short and J 5 bases short, with 14 bases between. The CDR3 DNA is TGTGCCAGTAGTATTGGGGGGGCGCAGGACGAGCAGTACTTC. Translated: CASSIGGAQDEQYF. Drawing the rest from reference TRBV19 and TRBJ2-7, the complete variable domain is DGGITQSPKYLFRKEGQNVTLSCEQNLNHDAMYWYRQDPGQGLRLIYYSQIVNDFQKGDIAEGYSVSREKKESFPLTVTSAQKNPTAFYLCASSIGGAQDEQYFGPGTRLTVT.

The rearrangement uses TRBV7-2 and TRBJ1-6, with no clear D. Trimming shortened V by 3 bases and J by 7 bases, and 13 bases separated the two germline ends. Germline CDR1 SGHTA, CDR2 FQGNSA. This CDR3 is 15 amino acids long. CDR3: CASSLVTQPNSPLHF. The CDR3 nucleotides are TGTGCCAGCAGCTTGGTTACGCAGCCCAATTCACCCCTCCACTTT.

The genes are TRBV6-6 and TRBJ2-7, with D perhaps TRBD2 (5 bases). The germline V gene encodes CDR1 MNHNY and CDR2 SVGAGI (reference sequence). V was cut by 6 bases and J by 2 bases, with 17 bases left in between. CDR3 length equals 15 residues. The CDR3 here is CASSTRGNGAYEQYF. In DNA form, the CDR3 reads TGTGCCAGCAGCACACGGGGTAACGGGGCCTACGAGCAGTACTTC.

This clone was picked up one time. The chain joins TRBV29-1 to TRBJ1-6; D is undetermined. CDR3 length equals 13 residues. Between the trimmed V and J ends, which lost 4 bases and 14 bases, there was a span of 18 bases. Germline V gene lookup returns CDR1 SQVTM and CDR2 ANQGSEA. The CDR3 DNA reads as TGCAGCGTTGTGGCCGGCGGGGATTTGGCCCTCCACTTT. It yields the protein CSVVAGGDLALHF. The full variable domain, rest sourced from reference TRBV29-1 and TRBJ1-6, is SAVISQKPSRDICQRGTSLTIQCQVDSQVTMMFWYRQQPGQSLTLIATANQGSEATYESGFVIDKFPISRPNLTFSTLTVSNMSPEDSSIYLCSVVAGGDLALHFGNGTRLTVT.

CDR3 sequence: CASSSGQVHEKLFF. The CDR3 nucleotides are TGTGCCAGCAGTAGCGGACAGGTCCATGAAAAACTGTTTTTT. The chain joins TRBV6-6 to TRBJ1-4; 7 positions match TRBD1. Per germline, CDR1 MNHNY and CDR2 SVGAGI (reference sequence). V shed 5 bases, J shed 6 bases, and the junction held 6 bases outside the gene matches. The CDR3 has 14 amino acids.

Worth noting for this clone: The junction shows a germline mismatch at one end, possibly a read error. The chain uses TRBV10-2 and TRBJ1-2; 8 nucleotides agree with TRBD1. Germline V gives CDR1 WSHSY, CDR2 SAAADI. This CDR3 spans 12 amino acids. The CDR3 reads CAGSDRGDGYTF. The CDR3, as DNA: TGCGCCGGCAGTGACAGGGGAGATGGCTACACCTTC.

The J gene is TRBJ1-2, the V gene TRBV5-4; the D gene is possibly TRBD1 (5 bases). Deletions cut 1 base from V and 4 bases from J, with 11 bases between. CDR1 and CDR2 (germline): SGHNT, YYREEE (reference sequence). This CDR3 region has 14 residues. This chain's CDR3 is CASSLKGLSYGYTF. Here the CDR3 DNA reads TGTGCCAGCAGCTTGAAGGGACTTTCCTATGGCTACACCTTC.

The chain links TRBV27 to TRBJ2-2; D gene unclear. Germline V CDR1 and CDR2: MNHEY, SMNVEV (reference sequence). The V and J ends lost 8 bases and 5 bases respectively, with 9 bases between them. The CDR3 loop spans 12 amino acids. The CDR3 here is CASGLNTGELFF. The CDR3 DNA reads as TGTGCCAGCGGTCTAAATACCGGGGAGCTGTTTTTT.

The rearrangement joins TRBV19 to TRBJ1-5; tentative D call: TRBD1 (5 bases). CDR3 length: 15 residues. The V gene lost 5 bases and the J gene lost 6 bases, with 17 bases spanning the gap. Germline CDR1 LNHDA, CDR2 SQIVND (reference sequence). The chain's CDR3 is CASSVQESGSQPQHF. In DNA, the CDR3 is TGTGCCAGTAGTGTACAGGAGTCCGGTAGTCAGCCCCAGCATTTT.

This rearrangement joins TRBV5-1 to TRBJ2-5; TRBD2 matches at 8 bases. Losses at the gene ends were 3 bases for V and 5 bases for J; bases not matched to a gene: 12. This CDR3 is 16 amino acids long. The germline V gene encodes CDR1 SGHRS and CDR2 YFSETQ. CDR3 sequence reads: CASSSGGGGGEETQYF. For the CDR3, the DNA is TGCGCCAGCAGCTCGGGGGGGGGCGGGGGCGAGGAGACCCAGTACTTC. Supplemented by reference TRBV5-1 and TRBJ2-5, the full variable domain reads KAGVTQTPRYLIKTRGQQVTLSCSPISGHRSVSWYQQTPGQGLQFLFEYFSETQRNKGNFPGRFSGRQFSNSRSEMNVSTLELGDSALYLCASSSGGGGGEETQYFGPGTRLLVL.

This chain uses TRBV14 with TRBJ1-4; D call uncertain. The CDR3 contains 16 residues. Germline V gene data show CDR1 as SGHDN and CDR2 as FVKESK. V lost 4 bases, J lost 5 bases, and 17 bases lay in between. The CDR3 region is CASSPISGRLNEKLFF. DNA of the CDR3: TGTGCCAGCAGCCCTATCTCCGGGAGATTGAATGAAAAACTGTTTTTT. The full variable domain, with the rest looked up from reference TRBV14 and TRBJ1-4, is EAGVTQFPSHSVIEKGQTVTLRCDPISGHDNLYWYRRVMGKEIKFLLHFVKESKQDESGMPNNRFLAERTGGTYSTLKVQPAELEDSGVYFCASSPISGRLNEKLFFGSGTQLSVL.

The chain links TRBV29-1 to TRBJ1-2; D gene unclear. The CDR3 sequence is 14 residues long. Trimming pared 6 bases from V and 8 bases from J, leaving 22 bases between. Germline values: CDR1 SQVTM, CDR2 ANQGSEA. CDR3 DNA: TGCAGCGTCGACGACACGGCCGATGCTGAGGGCTACACCTTC. Translation: CSVDDTADAEGYTF.

This chain uses TRBV13 with TRBJ1-1; possible D gene TRBD1, 5 bases. V lost 5 bases to trimming and J lost 5 bases, with 18 bases between them. The CDR3 spans 15 residues. Germline-derived CDR1 and CDR2 are PRHDT and FYEKMQ (reference sequence). The CDR3 reads CASSASSGARTEAFF. The DNA for the CDR3 is TGTGCCAGCAGCGCCTCTTCCGGGGCTAGGACTGAAGCTTTCTTT. The variable domain in full, with the rest retrieved from reference TRBV13 and TRBJ1-1, is AAGVIQSPRHLIKEKRETATLKCYPIPRHDTVYWYQQGPGQDPQFLISFYEKMQSDKGSIPDRFSAQQFSDYHSELNMSSLELGDSALYFCASSASSGARTEAFFGQGTRLTVV.

This sequence joins TRBV28 and TRBJ1-2, with 7 bases fitting TRBD1. The CDR3 has 17 residues. The V and J ends lost 3 bases and 8 bases, in that order; junction bases with no gene match: 18. The germline V gene has CDR1 MDHEN and CDR2 SYDVKM. The CDR3: CASSFIDRVGILGGYTF. Written as DNA, the CDR3 is TGTGCCAGCAGTTTTATAGACAGGGTCGGTATCTTGGGCGGCTACACCTTC.

V is TRBV28 and J is TRBJ1-5; D ambiguous. Germline values: CDR1 MDHEN, CDR2 SYDVKM. With 2 bases removed from V and 2 bases from J, the gap between germline ends came to 7 bases. The CDR3 consists of 14 residues. CDR3 sequence (DNA): TGTGCCAGCAGTTTAAATGGTCGCAATCAGCCCCAGCATTTT. The encoded protein is CASSLNGRNQPQHF.

CDR3 residues: CASLTTGNTEAFF. The CDR3 DNA reads as TGTGCCAGCCTAACGACTGGGAACACTGAAGCTTTCTTT. The chain couples TRBV7-9 to TRBJ1-1; D remains ambiguous. The CDR3 has 13 residues. V gave up 8 bases and J gave up 1 base, with 11 bases separating them. Per germline, CDR1 SEHNR and CDR2 FQNEAQ (reference sequence).

This clone was recorded once. The V call is TRBV5-1, the J call TRBJ2-7; D gene unclear. Germline V gives CDR1 SGHRS, CDR2 YFSETQ. This CDR3 has 13 residues. The V and J ends lost 1 base and 1 base respectively, with 6 bases between them. The CDR3 nucleotides read TGCGCCAGCAGCTTGATCGGTTCCTACGAGCAGTACTTC. This translates into CASSLIGSYEQYF.

The chain is built from TRBV5-6 and TRBJ2-1; D is unresolved. V was clipped by 5 bases and J by 8 bases, with 8 bases between them. CDR1 and CDR2 from the germline V gene are SGHDT and YYEEEE. This CDR3 region has 11 residues. The CDR3 DNA is TGTGCCAGCAGTACCCTCGATGAGCAGTTCTTC. Amino acid sequence: CASSTLDEQFF.

This sequence joins TRBV5-1 and TRBJ1-1, with 7 bases identical to TRBD1. CDR1 and CDR2 from the germline V gene are SGHRS and YFSETQ. V was pared by 0 bases and J by 0 bases, with 2 bases of the junction left unmatched. The CDR3 has 15 amino acids. This chain's CDR3 is CASSLGDSLNTEAFF. The CDR3 bases are TGCGCCAGCAGCTTGGGGGACAGTTTGAACACTGAAGCTTTCTTT.

This clone was seen a handful of times. This chain joins TRBV30 and TRBJ1-5; no reliable D call. Germline-derived CDR1 and CDR2 are GTSNPN and SVGIG (reference sequence). V dropped 3 bases and J dropped 7 bases, with 13 bases sitting between them. This CDR3 is 13 amino acids long. CDR3 amino acids: CAWRGKGGQPQHF. As DNA, the CDR3 is TGTGCCTGGAGGGGAAAGGGAGGACAGCCCCAGCATTTT.

The genes are TRBV28 and TRBJ1-5; possibly TRBD1 for D (6 bases). The germline gives CDR1 MDHEN, CDR2 SYDVKM. V was cut by 7 bases and J by 0 bases, with 10 bases left in between. This CDR3 is 14 amino acids long. In DNA, the CDR3 is TGTGCCAGCAAGGGGGATAATAGCAATCAGCCCCAGCATTTT. Protein: CASKGDNSNQPQHF.